This T cell receptor (beta chain) was obtained from a study of beta chain features in type 1 diabetes. Sequencing targeted expressed TCRB transcripts, as all isolated RNA had been reverse transcribed. Clones were read by immunoSEQ multiplex PCR, and TCRdb kept only the in-frame ones, dropping some. In the table there are 250,000 to 350,000 clones, 9.5% to 12% of which are singletons. Germline CDR1 is MNHNY and CDR2 is SVGAGI (reference sequence). The CDR3 runs to 15 residues. The ends were cut back, 6 bases at V and 0 bases at J, with 12 bases in the middle. The sample comprised naive CD4+ T cells from blood. The clonotype comes from a woman in her twenties or thirties in good health. The chain has TRBV6-6 and TRBJ1-5, with D possibly TRBD1 on 5 matching bases. CDR3 sequence: CASRYDSYSNQPQHF. The CDR3 DNA reads TGTGCCAGCAGATACGACAGCTATAGCAATCAGCCCCAGCATTTT.